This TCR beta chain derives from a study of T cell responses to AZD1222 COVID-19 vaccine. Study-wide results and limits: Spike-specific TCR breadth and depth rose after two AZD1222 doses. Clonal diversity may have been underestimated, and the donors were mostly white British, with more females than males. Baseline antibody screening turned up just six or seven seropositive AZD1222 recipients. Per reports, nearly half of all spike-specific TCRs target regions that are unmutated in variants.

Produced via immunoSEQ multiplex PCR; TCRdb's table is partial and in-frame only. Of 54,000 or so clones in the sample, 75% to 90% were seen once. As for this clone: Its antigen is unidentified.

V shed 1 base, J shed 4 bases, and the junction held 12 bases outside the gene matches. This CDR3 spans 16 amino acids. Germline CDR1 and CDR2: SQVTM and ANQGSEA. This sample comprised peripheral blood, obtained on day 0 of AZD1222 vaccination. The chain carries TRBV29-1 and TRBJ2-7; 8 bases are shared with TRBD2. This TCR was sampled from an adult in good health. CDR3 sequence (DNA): TGCAGCGTTGAAGGGCTAGCGGGCGACGTAGGGTACGAGCAGTACTTC. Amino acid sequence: CSVEGLAGDVGYEQYF.